Sequencing of this T cell receptor beta chain was carried out in a study of Graves' ophthalmopathy and Graves' hyperthyroidism. General study results and limits: The majority of expanded thyroid clonotypes above 0.001 frequency also occurred in blood. Sensitivity of 55% to 71% and specificity of 72.22% were achieved by the model that predicted ophthalmopathy progression.

Uncontrolled infections, pregnancy, lactation or other autoimmune diseases led to patient exclusion. The diagnosis was founded upon clinical symptoms, serum thyroxine, TRAb, thyroid ultrasound and orbital computed tomography. This clonotype was observed many times. Its antigen is currently unknown. The study amplified TCR beta CDR3 regions using RNA transcripts. After a first-round RT-PCR with HTBI primers, a second-round multiplex PCR was run. TCRdb re-called the multiplex PCR reads through MiXCR, storing one row per CDR3 protein. The sample records about 1.2 million distinct CDR3 sequences, 35% to 40% being singletons. V lost 10 bases and J lost 0, with 19 bases in between. CDR3 length: 16 amino acids.

The rearrangement uses TRBV12-3 or TRBV12-4 and TRBJ1-3; possible D gene TRBD1, 5 bases. The clonotype was recovered from an adult man with Graves' hyperthyroidism. Sample: peripheral blood or thyroid tissue (not recorded which). CDR3 sequence reads: CATDDSGRSSGNTIYF. For the CDR3, the DNA is TGTGCCACCGATGACTCGGGACGGAGCTCTGGAAACACCATATATTTT.